Below are 15 T cell receptor beta chains sequenced from a single sample in a study of blood T cell repertoires in COVID-19. Generated by immunoSEQ multiplex PCR, the TCRdb table keeps only in-frame clones and is missing some. This sample yields about 270,000 clones, of which approximately 90% are seen a single time; 2.5% to 3% belongs to the top ten. Material for sequencing was PBMCs or T cells enriched from blood (not recorded which). Source of these receptors: a man between 40 and 49 years old who had been exposed to COVID-19.

V usage is TRBV28 and J usage is TRBJ1-6, with TRBD1 matching over 11 bases. Germline V CDR1 and CDR2: MDHEN, SYDVKM. V shed 8 bases, J shed 9 bases, and the junction held 6 bases outside the gene matches. The length of the CDR3 is 14 residues. In DNA, the CDR3 is TGTGCCAGCCGATCAGGGACAGGGGGTTCACCCCTCCACTTT. Amino acid sequence: CASRSGTGGSPLHF.

V usage is TRBV27 and J usage is TRBJ1-4; weak D call: TRBD1 (6 bases). CDR3 size: 14 residues. V lost 2 bases to trimming and J lost 8 bases, with 12 bases between them. CDR1 MNHEY and CDR2 SMNVEV come from the germline V gene (reference sequence). For the CDR3, the DNA is TGTGCCAGCAGTTTAACAGGGCCGAGGGAAAAACTGTTTTTT. Its translation is CASSLTGPREKLFF. Drawing the rest from reference TRBV27 and TRBJ1-4, the complete variable domain is EAQVTQNPRYLITVTGKKLTVTCSQNMNHEYMSWYRQDPGLGLRQIYYSMNVEVTDKGDVPEGYKVSRKEKRNFPLILESPSPNQTSLYFCASSLTGPREKLFFGSGTQLSVL.

The chain is built from TRBV25-1 and TRBJ2-4, with D maybe TRBD2 (5 bases). Germline V gives CDR1 MGHDK, CDR2 SYGVNS. The V gene lost 10 bases and the J gene lost 8 bases, with 15 bases spanning the gap. This CDR3 has 12 amino acids. Here the CDR3 DNA reads TGTGCCACCTCGGACGGGCGGGACATTCAGTACTTC. Protein product: CATSDGRDIQYF.

Worth noting for this clone: Other DNA sequences within the sample encode an identical CDR3. The rearrangement links TRBV5-5 to TRBJ2-2, with 10 nucleotides matching TRBD1. Looked up from germline, CDR1 is SGHKS and CDR2 is YYEKEE (reference sequence). The CDR3 length is 16 residues. V shed 4 bases, J shed 0 bases, and the junction held 3 bases outside the gene matches. CDR3 nucleotide sequence: TGTGCCAGCAGCCTAGGACAGGGGGCGAACACCGGGGAGCTGTTTTTT. Amino acids: CASSLGQGANTGELFF.

The V call is TRBV28, the J call TRBJ2-7; D not resolved. Germline CDR1 and CDR2: MDHEN and SYDVKM. Trimming shortened V by 1 base and J by 0 bases, and 19 bases separated the two germline ends. This CDR3 spans 18 amino acids. CDR3 amino acids: CASSLSANDQSRSYEQYF. For the CDR3, the DNA is TGTGCCAGCAGTTTATCAGCGAATGATCAATCTCGCTCCTACGAGCAGTACTTC.

The J gene is TRBJ2-2, the V gene TRBV4-1, with D possibly being TRBD1 (6 bases). Germline CDR1 MGHRA, CDR2 YSYEKL. With 4 bases removed from V and 0 bases from J, the gap between germline ends came to 9 bases. The CDR3 totals 15 residues. CDR3 DNA: TGCGCCAGCAGCCCGGACAGCGCGAACACCGGGGAGCTGTTTTTT. This codes for CASSPDSANTGELFF.

V is TRBV21-1 and J is TRBJ1-3. TRBV21-1 is marked as a pseudogene. The CDR3 has 16 amino acids. CDR3 in DNA: TGTGCCAGCAGCAACGCCCCGGGGGACTCTGGAAACACCATATATTTT. This encodes CASSNAPGDSGNTIYF.

The V gene is TRBV9, the J gene TRBJ2-2; 14 bases line up with TRBD2. V lost 3 bases, J lost 6 bases, and 1 base stayed unmatched. CDR3 size: 15 residues. Germline V lookup: CDR1 SGDLS, CDR2 YYNGEE. The DNA of the CDR3 is TGTGCCAGCAGCGGACTAGCGGGAGGGGCCGGGGAGCTGTTTTTT. Amino acids: CASSGLAGGAGELFF.

The chain is built from TRBV27 and TRBJ1-1, with TRBD1 as a possible D gene (6 bases). Germline lookup yields CDR1 MNHEY and CDR2 SMNVEV (reference sequence). Trimming took 0 bases from V and 2 from J, leaving 13 bases between them. The CDR3 sequence is 16 residues long. The chain's CDR3 is CASSLSPTGLNTEAFF. The CDR3 region has the DNA TGTGCCAGCAGTTTATCCCCAACAGGGTTAAACACTGAAGCTTTCTTT.

This clone was observed a handful of times. V and J are TRBV19 and TRBJ1-3; D gene unclear. Germline V gene data show CDR1 as LNHDA and CDR2 as SQIVND (reference sequence). The ends were cut back, 4 bases at V and 4 bases at J, with 20 bases in the middle. The CDR3 loop spans 17 amino acids. The CDR3 here is CASSTTDTQLLGNTIYF. DNA of the CDR3: TGTGCCAGTAGTACCACAGACACGCAATTACTCGGAAACACCATATATTTT.

Note on this clone: Other nucleotide sequences from this sample produce the same CDR3. The J gene is TRBJ2-7, the V gene TRBV29-1; TRBD1 aligns across 9 bases. Germline V CDR1 and CDR2: SQVTM, ANQGSEA. J gave up 0 bases and V 6 bases, and 0 bases lay outside the gene matches. This CDR3 comprises 12 residues. This chain's CDR3 is CSVGQGSYEQYF. The CDR3 DNA sequence: TGCAGCGTGGGACAGGGCTCCTACGAGCAGTACTTC.

The chain's CDR3 is CASSLEGDQPQHF. In DNA form, the CDR3 reads TGTGCCAGCAGTCTCGAGGGGGATCAGCCCCAGCATTTT. The chain employs TRBV6-4 and TRBJ1-5; D is possibly TRBD1 (6 bases). CDR3 length: 13 amino acids. Trimming pared 5 bases from V and 5 bases from J, leaving 10 bases between. The germline CDR1 and CDR2 sequences are MRHNA and SNTAGT.

The chain combines TRBV9 with TRBJ2-5; a possible D gene is TRBD1 (5 bases). The CDR3 spans 15 residues. Trimming cost V 4 bases and J 0 bases, with 13 bases left between them. CDR1 and CDR2 (germline): SGDLS, YYNGEE. CDR3 in amino acids: CASSPRSGYQETQYF. The CDR3 DNA follows: TGTGCCAGCAGCCCCCGATCAGGGTACCAAGAGACCCAGTACTTC.

The genes are TRBV6-5 and TRBJ2-7, with 11 nucleotides matching TRBD2. Germline V gene sequence: CDR1 MNHEY, CDR2 SVGAGI. V trimming: 0 bases; J trimming: 4 bases; junction bases outside the gene matches: 2. CDR3 size: 15 residues. Here the CDR3 reads CASSYSASGRYEQYF. The CDR3 bases are TGTGCCAGCAGTTACTCCGCTAGCGGGAGGTACGAGCAGTACTTC.

This sequence joins TRBV2 and TRBJ1-5, with 8 bases aligning to TRBD1. With 6 bases clipped from V and 8 bases from J, the junction kept 15 bases outside the gene matches. CDR3 size: 16 residues. CDR1 is SNHLY, CDR2 FYNNEI, per germline. The DNA for the CDR3 is TGTGCCAGCAGAGATCGACAGGGGCGGGTAGGTGAGCCCCAGCATTTT. Amino acids: CASRDRQGRVGEPQHF.